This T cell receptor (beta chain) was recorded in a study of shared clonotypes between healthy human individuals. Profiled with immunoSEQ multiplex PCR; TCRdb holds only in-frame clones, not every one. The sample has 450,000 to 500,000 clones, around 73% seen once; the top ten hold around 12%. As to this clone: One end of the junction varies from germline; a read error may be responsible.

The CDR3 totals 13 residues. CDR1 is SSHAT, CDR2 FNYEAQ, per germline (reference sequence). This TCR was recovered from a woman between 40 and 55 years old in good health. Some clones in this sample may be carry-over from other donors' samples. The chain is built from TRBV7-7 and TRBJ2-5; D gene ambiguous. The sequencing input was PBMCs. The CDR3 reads CASSFQGSETQYF. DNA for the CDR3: TGTGCTAGCAGCTTTCAAGGTTCGGAGACCCAGTACTTC. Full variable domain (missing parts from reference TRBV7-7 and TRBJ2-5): GAGVSQSPRYKVTKRGQDVTLRCDPISSHATLYWYQQALGQGPEFLTYFNYEAQPDKSGLPSDRFSAERPEGSISTLTIQRTEQRDSAMYRCASSFQGSETQYFGPGTRLLVL.